Sequencing of this T cell receptor (beta chain) was carried out in a study of molecular identifiers for immune sequencing clone quantification (dated by TCRdb to between 2017 and 2018). Regarding the study in general: For a replicate experiment, RNA from approximately 20,000 or 98,000 naive CD8 T cells was divided into five aliquots, and four of the five aliquots were sequenced. The study was a methods study using CD8 T cells to benchmark molecular-identifier clustering-based TCR repertoire sequencing (MIDCIRS) and TCR RNA copy counting.

Library preparation was by PCR. The instrument was a NextSeq 500. Preparation of bulk TCR libraries followed a previously described approach, with the TCR primers listed in Table S5. The Qiagen AllPrep DNA/RNA kit was used to purify total RNA. Before analysis, reads from multiple sequencing runs of the same library were pooled. Concerning the study's data processing: Only reads with exact TCR constant sequence were kept, trimmed to 150 nt, and grouped by their 12-nt molecular barcodes. Within each barcode group, reads were sub-clustered at a 15% Levenshtein threshold, and quality-weighted consensus sequences were built per RNA molecule. Non-functional sequences were excluded, and lower-count sequences lying one edit away from another sequence were also excluded. Based on fitting two negative binomial distributions, any barcode sub-cluster with under 20% of the maximum read count was discarded. Using fastp at Q25 and MiXCR, TCRdb reprocessed the public reads and kept productive beta chains. Rows are unified per CDR3 protein, each entry keeping the most common DNA and genes. The authors' filters were not applied to this entry. This sample lists 85,000 to 120,000 distinct CDR3 sequences; 30% to 45% were detected once. The ten largest make up 9.5% to 10% of the sample.

Of note for this clonotype: It has no known antigen specificity. Given a much more abundant clone one base away, this may be a read error.

Spanning cysteine to phenylalanine, the CDR3 consists of 17 amino acids. The sequence is cut down to CDR3 DNA, 51 bases in frame from base 1. CDR1 and CDR2, looked up from the germline V gene, are LGHNA and YNFKEQ. V loses 0 bases at its end and J loses 6 bases; junction bases beyond the gene matches: 12. Overall study outcomes, separate from this receptor: Spiked-in Jurkat TCR RNA equal to a single cell's worth was reported to be detectable even within 1,100,000 naive CD8 T cells. Modeling indicated 2.5 to 3.5 TCR RNA copies recovered per cell, compared with about 9.4 by digital PCR, which implies a capture efficiency of approximately 30%. In CMV-specific effector cells, over 99% of molecules were held by clones above 20 RNA copies, whereas under 1% of molecules were held by such clones in naive cells. The sizes of highly expanded clones could end up underestimated when identical TCR molecules share a barcode. When barcode sub-clustering was not used, chimeric consensus sequences inflated TCR diversity, with chimeras reaching as high as 47%. Naive libraries contained spiked-in Jurkat TCR RNA (around ten copies' worth), which is not part of the donor repertoire.

Naive CD8 T cell libraries were made from roughly 18,000 to 920,000 sorted cells using 10%, 30% or 50% of purified RNA. On a BD FACSAria II, naive CD8 T cells were FACS-sorted as CD8+CD4-CCR7+CD45RA+ and collected into RLT Plus buffer. To test detection sensitivity, Jurkat RNA equivalent to about eleven TCR copies was spiked into samples of about 18,000-1,000,000 naive CD8 T cells. CD8 T cells were enriched with RosetteSep CD8+ T Cell Enrichment Cocktail and Ficoll-Paque, followed by ACK red cell lysis. Sample: naive CD8+ T cells from blood, with Jurkat cell RNA spiked in. This sample's cell subset or site label indicates: FACS-sorted CD8+CD4-CCR7+CD45RA+ naive T cells. The clonotype was recovered from a human donor in good health. Some libraries in this study had Jurkat cell RNA spiked in. The receptor chain draws on TRBV4-2 and TRBJ2-7, with 9 junctional bases fitting TRBD2. CDR3 region: CASSQDPLAGVGFEQYF. The nucleotides read TGTGCCAGCAGCCAAGATCCCTTAGCGGGAGTGGGCTTCGAGCAGTACTTC.